The present entry profiles one TCR beta chain with its context. Antigen: not known. These data originate in a study of OX40 agonist ivuxolimab in advanced cancers. For the study at large: In this trial design, patients received ivuxolimab intravenously at 0.01 to 10 mg/kg every 2 weeks. Study-wide results and limits: Antigens targeted by the expanded peripheral T cells were not determined. At 0.1 to 3.0 mg/kg, clonal expansion of CD4+ and CD8+ blood T cells had occurred by week 6.

Per germline, CDR1 GTSNPN and CDR2 SVGIG (reference sequence). The CDR3 spans 13 residues. The V and J ends lost 3 bases and 4 bases, in that order; junction bases with no gene match: 2. TCRdb keeps only in-frame clones here, not all; method: immunoSEQ multiplex PCR. Here the sample spans 45,000 to 55,000 clones, 70% to 90% being singletons. The rearrangement links TRBV30 to TRBJ2-1; 8 bases line up with TRBD1. This TCR was sampled from an adult with an advanced solid tumor such as melanoma, head and neck, liver or kidney cancer. The input for sequencing was CD4+ or CD8+ T cells sorted from blood, taken in a trial of the OX40 agonist ivuxolimab. In DNA, the CDR3 is TGTGCCTGGAGAGGACAGGGATACAATGAGCAGTTCTTC. Translated: CAWRGQGYNEQFF.